The clone carrying this T cell receptor beta chain was picked up many times. This record belongs to a study of prognosis after radiotherapy for stage I lung cancer. Study-wide context: No significant progression was observed in roughly 15 patients, whereas a few developed distant metastases a median of 7 months after radiotherapy.

TCR beta CDR3 amplification from genomic DNA was performed by two-round multiplex PCR. Primers (each specific to one TRBV or TRBJ gene) were used in first-round PCR. During the second PCR round, universal primers were used. TCRdb called the multiplex PCR reads again in MiXCR, with one record for every CDR3 protein. This sample carries under 75,000 distinct CDR3 sequences, about 26% of them seen once, and the ten largest clones take more than 6.5%. The germline V gene has CDR1 DFQATT and CDR2 SNEGSKA (reference sequence). Trimming left V 2 bases short and J 4 bases short, with 12 bases between. The CDR3 extends over 14 amino acids.

The starting material was PBMCs, obtained before or after stereotactic body radiation therapy (not recorded which). V usage is TRBV20-1 and J usage is TRBJ1-5; D is perhaps TRBD1 (6 bases). The sequence came from a donor over 45 with non-small cell lung cancer. The CDR3 spells CSARRGRGNQPQHF. In nucleotides, the CDR3 is TGCAGTGCTAGACGCGGCAGGGGTAATCAGCCCCAGCATTTT.